The next 16 T cell receptor beta chains were all read from a single sample in a study of T cell repertoires in cytomegalovirus infection. TCRdb used MiXCR to reprocess the reads, holding one entry per CDR3 protein. Here the sample spans hundreds of thousands of distinct CDR3 sequences, 35% to 45% being singletons. Input material: PBMCs. The receptors were sampled from a human donor in good health (CMV status not recorded). Some clones in this sample may be carry-over from other donors' samples.

The chain has TRBV10-3 and TRBJ2-7; D could derive from TRBD1 or TRBD2 (5 bases each). Trimming took off 6 bases at V and 6 bases at J, with 15 bases between the two ends. The CDR3 sequence is 13 residues long. Germline V lookup: CDR1 ENHRY, CDR2 SYGVKD. CDR3 sequence (DNA): TGTGCCATCAGGGATTTTGGGGCGGGCGAGCAGTACTTC. It is translated as CAIRDFGAGEQYF.

This rearrangement joins TRBV28 to TRBJ1-4; TRBD1 matches at 7 bases. This CDR3 has 15 amino acids. From germline, CDR1 is MDHEN and CDR2 SYDVKM. The J segment lost 10 bases and the V segment lost 3 bases, leaving 11 bases of the junction unmatched. CDR3 sequence (DNA): TGTGCCAGCAGTTTTGGACAGGCACTTCGTGGAAAACTGTTTTTT. Its protein is CASSFGQALRGKLFF. Full variable domain (remainder filled in from reference TRBV28 and TRBJ1-4): DVKVTQSSRYLVKRTGEKVFLECVQDMDHENMFWYRQDPGLGLRLIYFSYDVKMKEKGDIPEGYSVSREKKERFSLILESASTNQTSMYLCASSFGQALRGKLFFGSGTQLSVL.

This clonotype was counted at least ten times. CDR3 protein: CASRTDSSTDTQYF. The DNA for the CDR3 is TGTGCCAGCAGAACAGACAGTTCCACAGATACGCAGTATTTT. This sequence joins TRBV7-8 and TRBJ2-3; maybe TRBD1 (5 bases). The length of the CDR3 is 14 residues. The V gene lost 6 bases and the J gene lost 2 bases, with 12 bases spanning the gap. Germline lookup yields CDR1 SGHVS and CDR2 FQNEAQ.

The rearrangement joins TRBV12-3 or TRBV12-4 to TRBJ2-4; 9 positions agree with TRBD2. Germline trimming cut 4 bases from V and 1 base from J; bases unmatched to any gene: 5. The CDR3 spans 16 residues. In DNA form, the CDR3 reads TGTGCCAGCAGTTCAATAGCGGGAGAGGCCAAAAACATTCAGTACTTC. This sequence encodes CASSSIAGEAKNIQYF.

V is TRBV25-1 and J is TRBJ2-5; a weak D match, TRBD1 (6 bases). Looked up from germline, CDR1 is MGHDK and CDR2 is SYGVNS. The CDR3 is 15 amino acids. Deletions cut 2 bases from V and 2 bases from J, with 12 bases between. Written as DNA, the CDR3 is TGTGCCAGCAGTGAAACAAGGACAGCACAAGAGACCCAGTACTTC. Translation: CASSETRTAQETQYF.

The rearrangement links TRBV6-1 to TRBJ2-7, with 11 positions matching TRBD2. The CDR3 totals 16 residues. After removal of 5 bases from V and 0 bases from J, the junction contained 6 bases not matched to a gene. From germline, CDR1 is MNHNS and CDR2 SASEGT. CDR3 region: CASSYQLAGDSYEQYF. In nucleotides, the CDR3 is TGTGCCAGCAGTTACCAACTAGCGGGAGACTCCTACGAGCAGTACTTC.

The rearrangement joins TRBV4-1 to TRBJ1-5; D is unresolved. CDR1 is MGHRA, CDR2 YSYEKL, per germline. The CDR3 extends over 15 amino acids. Trimming took 4 bases from V and 3 from J, leaving 13 bases between them. CDR3 loop: CASSREPLYNQPQHF. As DNA, the CDR3 is TGCGCCAGCAGCCGGGAGCCCCTGTACAATCAGCCCCAGCATTTT.

On this clonotype: This likely comes from a read error, as the CDR3 has no conserved phenylalanine or tryptophan at its end. V and J are TRBV7-2 and TRBJ1-2, with D uncertain. This CDR3 is 13 amino acids long. Germline V gene sequence: CDR1 SGHTA, CDR2 FQGNSA. V gave up 5 bases and J gave up 5 bases, with 12 bases separating them. The DNA for the CDR3 is TGTGCCAGCAGCGCGCGGGTCTCGTATGGCTACACCTTA. Amino acid sequence: CASSARVSYGYTL.

The V and J genes are TRBV19 and TRBJ2-1; TRBD1 matches at 8 bases. This CDR3 spans 16 amino acids. Germline CDR1 LNHDA, CDR2 SQIVND (reference sequence). Unmatched junction bases numbered 10, after V lost 5 bases and J lost 4 bases. The CDR3 loop reads CASSGLWTGKYNEQFF. CDR3 DNA: TGTGCCAGTAGTGGCTTGTGGACAGGGAAATACAATGAGCAGTTCTTC.

The chain joins TRBV7-8 to TRBJ1-1, with TRBD1 as a possible D gene (5 bases). The CDR3 consists of 14 residues. The V end was cut by 6 bases, the J end by 1 base, with 12 bases between. Germline-derived CDR1 and CDR2 are SGHVS and FQNEAQ. The CDR3 bases are TGTGCCAGCAGAAATCCAGACAGGAACACTGAAGCTTTCTTT. It specifies CASRNPDRNTEAFF.

This clonotype was detected a few times. This chain connects TRBV18 to TRBJ1-2; 8 bases map to TRBD1. This CDR3 region has 13 residues. With 3 bases clipped from V and 8 bases from J, the junction kept 5 bases outside the gene matches. The germline V gene encodes CDR1 KGHSH and CDR2 LQKENI. Here the CDR3 reads CASSPSTGEGYTF. In DNA, the CDR3 is TGTGCCAGCTCACCGTCGACAGGGGAAGGCTACACCTTC.

This chain links TRBV15 with TRBJ2-2, with D possibly TRBD1 on 6 matching bases. V was trimmed by 3 bases and J by 5 bases, leaving 16 bases between them. In germline, CDR1 is LNHNV, CDR2 YYDKDF (reference sequence). The CDR3 totals 16 residues. CDR3 amino acids: CATSSATGALTGELFF. In DNA form, the CDR3 reads TGTGCCACCAGCAGCGCGACAGGTGCCCTAACCGGGGAGCTGTTTTTT.

The V gene is TRBV6-1, the J gene TRBJ2-7; TRBD1 agrees at 10 bases. Germline values: CDR1 MNHNS, CDR2 SASEGT. V was pared by 7 bases and J by 5 bases, with 8 bases of the junction left unmatched. This CDR3 contains 14 residues. CDR3: CASNRQGAYNEQYF. The CDR3 nucleotides read TGTGCCAGCAATAGACAGGGGGCCTACAACGAGCAGTACTTC.

On this clonotype: This CDR3 is missing its conserved last phenylalanine or tryptophan, likely due to a read error. V is TRBV12-3 or TRBV12-4 and J is TRBJ2-1; possible D gene TRBD1, 8 bases. Trimming took off 3 bases at V and 7 bases at J, with 19 bases between the two ends. This CDR3 spans 16 amino acids. The CDR3, as DNA: TGTGCCAGCAGTTTCGGGGGGCCGGACAGGGCTAATGAGCAGTTCTTG. It specifies CASSFGGPDRANEQFL.

The chain carries TRBV29-1 and TRBJ1-4; TRBD1 might be the D (5 bases). Deletions cut 4 bases from V and 3 bases from J, with 15 bases between. This CDR3 comprises 15 residues. Germline V gene lookup returns CDR1 SQVTM and CDR2 ANQGSEA. The CDR3, as DNA: TGCAGCGTTGGAACAGGAACGGCCTCTAATGAAAAACTGTTTTTT. Protein product: CSVGTGTASNEKLFF.

V gene TRBV20-1 combines with J gene TRBJ2-5; no firm D call. The CDR3 has 15 residues. V lost 0 bases and J 4 bases, leaving 15 bases between the germline ends. Germline V lookup: CDR1 DFQATT, CDR2 SNEGSKA (reference sequence). The CDR3 region has the DNA TGCAGTGCTAGAGATCCTGGCGGTAGCCCAGAGACCCAGTACTTC. The encoded protein is CSARDPGGSPETQYF.